The 22 T cell receptor beta chains in this list originate from one sample, sequenced in a study of blood T cell repertoires in COVID-19. Clones were sequenced by immunoSEQ multiplex PCR, and TCRdb holds only the in-frame ones, with some missing. The sample lists 250,000 or so clones; 84% were seen once. The source material was peripheral blood. Receptors were obtained from a woman in her forties who had recovered from COVID-19.

CDR3 nucleotide sequence: TGTGCCAGCAAAAGGGGGTGGGAGCCAGGGACCGGCTACACCTTC. This gives the protein CASKRGWEPGTGYTF. This sequence joins TRBV27 and TRBJ1-2; a possible D gene is TRBD1 (6 bases). This CDR3 contains 15 residues. In germline, CDR1 is MNHEY, CDR2 SMNVEV (reference sequence). V was shortened by 7 bases and J by 8 bases, with 23 bases between the two germline ends.

The V and J genes are TRBV11-2 and TRBJ2-7, with 9 bases aligning to TRBD1. The CDR3 has 17 amino acids. Trimming took 5 bases from V and 1 from J; bases not matched to a gene: 12. Germline values: CDR1 SGHAT, CDR2 FQNNGV. The CDR3 bases are TGTGCCAGCAGCCGCGGGACAGGGATAAGGAGGTCCTACGAGCAGTACTTC. It codes for CASSRGTGIRRSYEQYF.

The J gene is TRBJ2-1, the V gene TRBV24-1; 10 positions match TRBD1. Germline V CDR1 and CDR2: KGHDR, SFDVKD. The CDR3 has 17 residues. V lost 3 bases and J lost 5; bases outside the gene matches: 9. DNA of the CDR3: TGTGCCACCAGTGATCCCAGGGTGGGGACAGGGGACAATGAGCAGTTCTTC. Encoded protein: CATSDPRVGTGDNEQFF.

The chain uses TRBV11-2 and TRBJ2-7; D not certain. V lost 4 bases to trimming and J lost 2 bases, with 9 bases between them. The CDR3 is made up of 13 amino acids. CDR1 is SGHAT, CDR2 FQNNGV, per germline. The DNA of the CDR3 is TGTGCCAGCAGCTACCGTCGGGCCTACGAGCAGTACTTC. Translated, it gives CASSYRRAYEQYF. Full variable domain (remainder filled in from reference TRBV11-2 and TRBJ2-7): EAGVAQSPRYKIIEKRQSVAFWCNPISGHATLYWYQQILGQGPKLLIQFQNNGVVDDSQLPKDRFSAERLKGVDSTLKIQPAKLEDSAVYLCASSYRRAYEQYFGPGTRLTVT.

The chain couples TRBV18 to TRBJ2-5, with D possibly matching TRBD1 (5 bases). The V and J ends lost 0 bases and 3 bases respectively, with 5 bases between them. Looked up from germline, CDR1 is KGHSH and CDR2 is LQKENI. The CDR3 contains 13 residues. The CDR3 is CASSPPTEETQYF. CDR3 DNA sequence: TGTGCCAGCTCACCACCGACAGAAGAGACCCAGTACTTC.

This chain joins TRBV28 and TRBJ2-1; 10 nucleotides match TRBD2. J lost 0 bases, V lost 7 bases, and 3 bases had no gene match. The CDR3 is 15 amino acids. Germline CDR1 and CDR2: MDHEN and SYDVKM. Written as DNA, the CDR3 is TGTGCCAGCAAAAGCGGGGGGGCCTCCTACAATGAGCAGTTCTTC. Translated: CASKSGGASYNEQFF.

This clone was seen only once. The chain carries TRBV30 and TRBJ2-3; D call uncertain. Trimming left V 0 bases short and J 2 bases short, with 6 bases between. The germline V gene encodes CDR1 GTSNPN and CDR2 SVGIG (reference sequence). The CDR3 totals 13 residues. The CDR3, as DNA: TGTGCCTGGAGTGTACCTAACACAGATACGCAGTATTTT. The encoded protein is CAWSVPNTDTQYF. The whole variable domain, filled in from reference TRBV30 and TRBJ2-3, reads SQTIHQWPATLVQPVGSPLSLECTVEGTSNPNLYWYRQAAGRGLQLLFYSVGIGQISSEVPQNLSASRPQDRQFILSSKKLLLSDSGFYLCAWSVPNTDTQYFGPGTRLTVL.

The chain recombines TRBV5-6 with TRBJ2-1; 7 nucleotides agree with TRBD1. V shed 1 base, J shed 8 bases, and the junction held 9 bases outside the gene matches. Germline CDR1 is SGHDT and CDR2 is YYEEEE. The CDR3 has 15 amino acids. The CDR3, as DNA: TGTGCCAGCAGCTTGACAGGGGCCCCTGGGTATGAGCAGTTCTTC. This gives the protein CASSLTGAPGYEQFF.

The rearrangement links TRBV7-9 to TRBJ2-7; 7 bases match TRBD1. The CDR3 has 14 residues. The J segment lost 2 bases and the V segment lost 1 base, leaving 2 bases of the junction unmatched. Germline V gives CDR1 SEHNR, CDR2 FQNEAQ (reference sequence). In nucleotides, the CDR3 is TGTGCCAGCAGCTTAGGGGGGACAGCCTACGAGCAGTACTTC. It is translated as CASSLGGTAYEQYF.

The chain links TRBV18 to TRBJ2-6; D call uncertain. V was cut by 1 base and J by 0 bases, with 4 bases left in between. Germline values: CDR1 KGHSH, CDR2 LQKENI. The CDR3 consists of 15 residues. CDR3 region: CASSPRDSGANVLTF. As DNA, the CDR3 is TGTGCCAGCTCACCACGAGACTCTGGGGCCAACGTCCTGACTTTC.

The chain has TRBV6-5 and TRBJ2-7, with 12 bases fitting TRBD2. Germline trimming cut 0 bases from V and 3 bases from J; bases unmatched to any gene: 3. The CDR3 is 16 residues long. Germline V gene sequence: CDR1 MNHEY, CDR2 SVGAGI. CDR3 residues: CASSYSASGGVYEQYF. The CDR3 coding sequence is TGTGCCAGCAGTTACTCGGCTAGCGGGGGGGTCTACGAGCAGTACTTC.

The table lists this clone with many counts. The J gene is TRBJ1-4, the V gene TRBV6-1, with 10 positions matching TRBD1. Germline trimming cut 1 base from V and 7 bases from J; bases unmatched to any gene: 0. This CDR3 spans 14 amino acids. The germline V gene has CDR1 MNHNS and CDR2 SASEGT. CDR3 residues: CASSEGQGAEKLFF. CDR3 DNA sequence: TGTGCCAGCAGTGAAGGACAGGGGGCTGAAAAACTGTTTTTT.

This clone was counted only a few times. The V and J genes are TRBV30 and TRBJ1-1, with D possibly matching TRBD1 (5 bases). V dropped 2 bases and J dropped 4 bases, with 17 bases sitting between them. The CDR3 totals 15 residues. Germline assignment: CDR1 GTSNPN and CDR2 SVGIG (reference sequence). CDR3 loop: CAWSPRPGLPTEAFF. CDR3 nucleotide sequence: TGTGCCTGGAGTCCCCGACCGGGACTACCCACTGAAGCTTTCTTT.

The J gene is TRBJ1-2, the V gene TRBV7-9; TRBD1 agrees at 9 bases. Looked up from germline, CDR1 is SEHNR and CDR2 is FQNEAQ (reference sequence). The length of the CDR3 is 13 residues. V trimming: 2 bases; J trimming: 10 bases; junction bases outside the gene matches: 5. Here the CDR3 reads CASSLRDRDPYTF. The CDR3 region has the DNA TGTGCCAGCAGCTTAAGGGACAGGGACCCCTACACCTTC.

V is TRBV24-1 and J is TRBJ2-5, with 11 nucleotides matching TRBD1. The CDR3 has 14 amino acids. V lost 5 bases and J lost 5; bases outside the gene matches: 3. Germline V gene data show CDR1 as KGHDR and CDR2 as SFDVKD. The CDR3: CATSGTGGGETQYF. CDR3 nucleotides: TGTGCCACCAGTGGGACAGGGGGCGGGGAGACCCAGTACTTC.

V gene TRBV2 combines with J gene TRBJ1-2; possible D gene TRBD1, 5 bases. Trimming stripped 8 bases from V and 8 bases from J, with 12 bases between. This CDR3 is 11 amino acids long. CDR1 and CDR2 from the germline V gene are SNHLY and FYNNEI. The CDR3 DNA sequence: TGTGCCAGCTCGATACCAGGGGGCTACACCTTC. Its translation: CASSIPGGYTF.

This chain uses TRBV4-1 with TRBJ2-3, with a tentative D call TRBD1 (5 bases). Trimming shortened V by 1 base and J by 2 bases, and 13 bases separated the two germline ends. CDR1 and CDR2 from the germline V gene are MGHRA and YSYEKL. The CDR3 sequence is 16 residues long. CDR3 bases: TGCGCCAGCAGCCAAGTACCCAGGGCTAACACAGATACGCAGTATTTT. It encodes CASSQVPRANTDTQYF.

The chain has TRBV12-2 and TRBJ2-7; the tabulated D call, TRBD1, remains unverified against the DNA. TRBV12-2 is given as a pseudogene. The CDR3 extends over 22 amino acids. The CDR3 bases are TGTGCAAGTCGCTTAGAGGTTGGTTGGGACAGGGTCGTTCCAAGGGGCTTCTACGAGCAGTACTTC. The encoded protein is CASRLEVGWDRVVPRGFYEQYF.

The gene calls are TRBV6-6 and TRBJ1-1; D may be TRBD1 (6 bases). Germline lookup yields CDR1 MNHNY and CDR2 SVGAGI (reference sequence). The CDR3 spans 13 residues. The V end was cut by 6 bases, the J end by 3 bases, with 11 bases between. CDR3 DNA sequence: TGTGCCAGCAGGGGACACATTCACACTGAAGCTTTCTTT. It codes for CASRGHIHTEAFF.

For this clone: Other nucleotide sequences in the sample specify the same CDR3. This chain uses TRBV7-9 with TRBJ1-1, with 8 bases that match TRBD1. CDR1 is SEHNR, CDR2 FQNEAQ, per germline (reference sequence). Trimming took 4 bases from V and 3 from J; bases not matched to a gene: 1. CDR3 length: 13 residues. This CDR3 reads CASSSQGDTEAFF. The CDR3 DNA follows: TGTGCCAGCAGCTCACAGGGGGACACTGAAGCTTTCTTT.

The count of this clone is one. The rearrangement joins TRBV18 to TRBJ1-5; maybe TRBD1 (5 bases). Trimming shortened V by 3 bases and J by 0 bases, and 15 bases separated the two germline ends. The CDR3 sequence is 17 residues long. Germline CDR1 reads KGHSH; CDR2 reads LQKENI. DNA for the CDR3: TGTGCCAGCTCACCGGCAGGGCTTGGGTATAGCAATCAGCCCCAGCATTTT. Amino acid sequence: CASSPAGLGYSNQPQHF.

In this sample, this clone turned up a few times. The chain carries TRBV18 and TRBJ1-1, with D possibly matching TRBD1 (5 bases). The CDR3 extends over 13 amino acids. Deletions cut 0 bases from V and 9 bases from J, with 11 bases between. From germline, CDR1 is KGHSH and CDR2 LQKENI. CDR3 sequence reads: CASSPPGGVKAFF. In DNA form, the CDR3 reads TGTGCCAGCTCACCACCCGGGGGGGTTAAAGCTTTCTTT.